The following is a T cell receptor (beta chain) sequence with its context. Its antigen remains unidentified. Base qualities are missing; no much larger clone stands one base away. To prepare the library, the immunoSEQ multiplex PCR assay was applied. This is the immuneACCESS table as TCRdb keeps it, with only in-frame sequences that have V and J called. A part of the clones is gone; compared with another copy, unresolved V genes explain less than half, and the rest is unexplained. Recorded for this sample are some 140,000 clones; approximately 94% of them occurred a single time. The ten largest clones capture approximately 6% of the sample. The data stem from a study of control samples from healthy donors and cancer patients (dated by TCRdb to the early 2020s). CDR1 and CDR2, looked up from the germline V gene, are SNHLY and FYNNEI. The CDR3 numbers 15 residues from cysteine through phenylalanine. Left in the record is the CDR3 DNA by itself, 45 bases read in frame from the first base. V loses 6 bases at its end and J loses 0 bases; junction bases beyond the gene matches: 6.

Sequenced material: blood. The V gene is TRBV2 and the J gene is TRBJ2-3, and TRBD2 matches 7 of the central bases. This TCR came from a middle-aged man in good health. Here the CDR3 is given as CASRGSGASTDTQYF. The DNA sequence reads TGTGCCAGCAGGGGGAGCGGGGCGAGCACAGATACGCAGTATTTT. With the portions outside the CDR3 filled from the reference TRBV2 and TRBJ2-3 genes, the complete variable region becomes EPEVTQTPSHQVTQMGQEVILRCVPISNHLYFYWYRQILGQKVEFLVSFYNNEISEKSEIFDDQFSVERPDGSNFTLKIRSTKLEDSAMYFCASRGSGASTDTQYFGPGTRLTVL.